The present T cell receptor (beta chain) was sequenced within a study of CXCR3-negative and CXCR3-positive naive CD8 T cells. Background on the study: Overall TRB read output was about 140 million, and each library contained about 1.5 +/- 0.3 million reads.

Identification of naive CD8+ T cells rested on CD45RO-CCR7+CD27+CD95- status. With respect to this clonotype: The antigen is unknown.

UMI labels and 5' RACE were used to prepare the TRB cDNA libraries. TCRdb reprocessed the 5' RACE reads and keeps a single row for each CDR3 protein, giving no DNA. This listing includes some 120,000 distinct CDR3 sequences. Germline CDR1 reads MGHRA; CDR2 reads YSYEKL. The CDR3 has 12 amino acids. Study-level points and caveats: Naive subsets did not differ in surface CD5, and the authors estimated TCR strength using properties of the TRB CDR3. TRB CDR3s were more hydrophobic in CXCR3-positive than in CXCR3-negative naive cells. Memory, not naive, CXCR3-negative and CXCR3-positive cells differed in TRBV-TRBJ usage.

The sample taken for sequencing was naive CXCR3+ CD8+ T cells from blood. Described subset: CD45RO-CCR7+CD27+CD95- naive CD8+ T cells expressing CXCR3 (TNR3+). The V and J genes are TRBV4-1 and TRBJ2-7; TCRdb proposes TRBD1, but this gene call is untestable without DNA. The origin of this receptor is a human donor in good health. Some clones in this sample may be carry-over from other donors' samples. The CDR3 sequence is CASSQEPGLRYF.